The source of this T cell receptor beta chain is a study of blood T cell repertoires in COVID-19. About the research overall: Acute-phase and convalescent COVID-19 samples originated in the United States, Italy and Spain.

Original processing methods: Amplified reference gene primers provided the basis for estimating nucleated cell counts. Sequenced by immunoSEQ multiplex PCR; TCRdb stores in-frame clones only, minus some. From that table come the V and J calls and clone size; the DNA was used to work out D and trimming. The sample lists approximately 150,000 clones; over 85% were seen once. CDR1 is LGHDT, CDR2 YNNKEL, per germline (reference sequence). The CDR3 covers 14 residues. The V end was cut by 0 bases, the J end by 8 bases, with 13 bases between. Seattle patients were enrolled while actively infected and followed longitudinally.

Sequencing used peripheral blood. The chain is built from TRBV3-1 (or the pseudogene TRBV3-2) and TRBJ1-2; no clear D. The sequence was obtained from a woman aged 55-70 years with COVID-19, enrolled during active disease. The CDR3 DNA reads TGTGCCAGCAGCCAAGATGGAACGGGAGGAGGCTACACCTTC. Its translation is CASSQDGTGGGYTF.